A selection of T cell receptor beta chains follows, all from one sample in a study of T cell changes during pregnancy in multiple sclerosis. Profiled with immunoSEQ multiplex PCR; TCRdb holds only in-frame clones, not every one. This sample yields 56,000 or so clones, of which about 88% are seen a single time; more than 1.5% belongs to the top ten. The sample in question was peripheral blood, obtained after pregnancy. The source is a female donor with multiple sclerosis, enrolled in a pregnancy study. Each CDR3 is given without its conserved first and last residue.

j_gene,v_gene,CDR3aa
TRBJ2-7,TRBV7-8,ASSLAGSSYEQY
TRBJ2-2,TRBV5-6,ASTGLASTGELF
TRBJ1-1,TRBV27,ASRMTGNTEAF
TRBJ1-2,TRBV6-6,ASSYTDRGSDGYT
TRBJ1-6,TRBV5-1,ASSPSGVGNSPLH
TRBJ2-1,TRBV5-4,ASSPFIAVRGNEQF
TRBJ1-5,TRBV5-5,ASSLIQGRNQPQH
TRBJ1-2,TRBV9,ASSVEAGGPDGYT
TRBJ1-2,TRBV18,ASSQGRGYGYT
TRBJ1-1,TRBV5-1,ASSWAQGAEAF
TRBJ2-5,TRBV19,ASTKTGGETQY
TRBJ1-5,TRBV29-1,SVESGIGNQPQH
TRBJ1-1,TRBV6-1,ASSEFSPNTEAF
TRBJ1-1,TRBV7-9,ASSYRGHTEAF
TRBJ1-4,TRBV5-1,ASSLAGGGEKLF
TRBJ2-2,TRBV7-2,ASSSSGGTGELF
TRBJ2-7,TRBV6-5,ASSSRVTSYEQY
TRBJ1-2,TRBV2,ASTEDKLYGYT
TRBJ2-3,TRBV5-1,ASTHQGADTQY
TRBJ2-3,TRBV18,ASSPDPRERGTDTQY
TRBJ1-1,TRBV6-5,ASRRQGFTEAF
TRBJ2-3,TRBV7-9,ASSLLDFTDTQY
TRBJ1-1,TRBV28,ASSQHGTVSTEAF
TRBJ1-6,TRBV5-1,ASRFADRVGSPLH
TRBJ1-2,TRBV7-3,ASSSDRVGYT
TRBJ2-1,TRBV9,ASSVGGTGVNEQF
TRBJ2-1,TRBV9,ASRQGINSYNEQF
TRBJ1-4,TRBV18,ASSLAGGLDEKLF
TRBJ1-5,TRBV5-1,ASSLVSDQPQH
TRBJ2-1,TRBV5-1,ASRSGTGVNEQF
TRBJ2-5,TRBV18,ASSRPRQRLETQY
TRBJ1-4,TRBV2,ASSYPQFFNEKLF
TRBJ1-1,TRBV19,ASSISRDYLMNTEAF
TRBJ2-1,TRBV6-5,ASSYGQGLVPF
TRBJ2-7,TRBV4-3,ASSQGWRSSYEQY
TRBJ1-1,TRBV4-1,ASSPDRGNTEAF
TRBJ1-4,TRBV18,ASSPPGTGAEKLF
TRBJ1-1,TRBV6-6,ASSWREVRNTEAF
TRBJ1-1,TRBV5-1,ASSTTNRRAEAF
TRBJ2-7,TRBV6-5,ASTVAGTAYEQY
TRBJ1-1,TRBV30,AWNRANTEAF
TRBJ1-2,TRBV6-1,ASRGTGSNQGYT
TRBJ1-2,TRBV5-6,ASSLGDRVGGYT
TRBJ2-3,TRBV15,ATSRGASGGENTQY
TRBJ1-1,TRBV6-6,ASNSYGLPEAF